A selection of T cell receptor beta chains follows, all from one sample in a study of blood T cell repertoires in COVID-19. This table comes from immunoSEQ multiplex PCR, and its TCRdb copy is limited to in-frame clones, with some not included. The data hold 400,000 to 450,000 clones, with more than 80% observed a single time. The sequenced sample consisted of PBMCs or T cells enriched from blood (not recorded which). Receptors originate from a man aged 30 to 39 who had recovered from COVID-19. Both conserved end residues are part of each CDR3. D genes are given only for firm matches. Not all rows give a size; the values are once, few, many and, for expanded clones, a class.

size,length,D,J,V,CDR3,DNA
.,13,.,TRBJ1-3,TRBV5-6,CASSPTGRDTIYF,TGTGCCAGCAGCCCCACAGGGAGGGACACCATATATTTT
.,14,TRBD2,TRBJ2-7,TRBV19,CASGKTSAACEQYF,TGTGCCAGTGGAAAGACTAGCGCGGCTTGCGAGCAGTACTTC
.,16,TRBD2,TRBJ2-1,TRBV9,CASSQRREASYNEQFF,TGTGCCAGCTCCCAGAGGCGGGAGGCCTCCTACAATGAGCAGTTCTTC
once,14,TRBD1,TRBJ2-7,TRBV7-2,CASSSWDSSYEQYF,TGTGCCAGCAGCTCGTGGGACAGCTCCTACGAGCAGTACTTC
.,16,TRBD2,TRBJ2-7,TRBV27,CASSWVGTSGPYEQYF,TGTGCCAGCAGTTGGGTCGGGACTAGCGGACCCTACGAGCAGTACTTC
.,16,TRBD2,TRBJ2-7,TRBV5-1,CASSLVGASGSYEQYF,TGCGCCAGCAGCTTGGTAGGGGCTAGCGGATCCTACGAGCAGTACTTC
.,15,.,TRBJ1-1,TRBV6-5,CASTQGGHPNTEAFF,TGTGCCAGCACCCAAGGGGGACACCCGAACACTGAAGCTTTCTTT
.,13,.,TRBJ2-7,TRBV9,CASSVDTGGEQYF,TGTGCCAGCAGCGTAGATACGGGTGGAGAGCAGTACTTC
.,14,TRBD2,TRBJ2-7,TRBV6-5,CASNKREVSYEQYF,TGTGCCAGCAATAAGCGGGAGGTCTCCTACGAGCAGTACTTC
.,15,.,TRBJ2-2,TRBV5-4,CASSLDIANTGELFF,TGTGCCAGCAGCTTGGACATAGCCAACACCGGGGAGCTGTTTTTT
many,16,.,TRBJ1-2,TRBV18,CASSPATGRSNYGYTF,TGTGCCAGCTCACCTGCTACAGGGAGATCGAACTATGGCTACACCTTC
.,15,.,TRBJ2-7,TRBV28,CASSLEGRGHYEQYF,TGTGCCAGCAGTTTAGAGGGCAGGGGCCACTACGAGCAGTACTTC
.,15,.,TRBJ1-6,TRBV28,CASRQPGQMNSPLHF,TGTGCCAGCAGACAGCCCGGACAGATGAATTCACCCCTCCACTTT
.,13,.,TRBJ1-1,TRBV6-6,CASSSRGYTEAFF,TGTGCCAGCAGTTCTAGGGGTTACACTGAAGCTTTCTTT
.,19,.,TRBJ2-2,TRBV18,CASSHEGTLGHSNTGELFF,TGTGCCAGCTCCCATGAAGGGACACTAGGGCACTCGAACACCGGGGAGCTGTTTTTT
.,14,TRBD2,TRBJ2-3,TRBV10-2,CASVKRGSTDTQYF,TGCGCCAGCGTCAAGCGGGGTAGCACAGATACGCAGTATTTT
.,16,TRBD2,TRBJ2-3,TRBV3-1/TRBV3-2,CASSQDSGLRGDTQYF,TGTGCCAGCAGCCAAGATTCGGGACTAAGAGGAGATACGCAGTATTTT
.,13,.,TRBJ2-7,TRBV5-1,CASSFDRFYEQYF,TGCGCCAGCAGCTTCGACAGGTTCTACGAGCAGTACTTC
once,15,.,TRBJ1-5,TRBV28,CASSPTGNSNQPQHF,TGTGCCAGCAGCCCGACAGGAAATAGCAATCAGCCCCAGCATTTT
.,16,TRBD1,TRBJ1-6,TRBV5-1,CASSLTRTGDYSPLHF,TGCGCCAGCAGCTTAACTCGGACAGGGGACTATTCACCCCTCCACTTT
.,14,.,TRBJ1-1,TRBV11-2,CATARQDSGTEAFF,TGTGCCACCGCGAGACAGGACTCGGGGACTGAAGCTTTCTTT
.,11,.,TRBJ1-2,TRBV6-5,CASRVSEGYTF,TGTGCCAGCAGGGTTTCGGAGGGCTACACCTTC
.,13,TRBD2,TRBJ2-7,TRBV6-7,CASRTSVFYEQYF,TGTGCCAGCAGGACTAGCGTCTTCTACGAGCAGTACTTC
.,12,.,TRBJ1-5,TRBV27,CASSFLYQPQHF,TGTGCCAGCAGTTTCTTGTATCAGCCCCAGCATTTT
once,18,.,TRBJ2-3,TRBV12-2,CASRLVRISKREGVTQYF,TGTGCAAGTCGCTTAGTGCGGATTTCGAAGCGGGAGGGAGTTACGCAGTATTTT
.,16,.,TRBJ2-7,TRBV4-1,CASSPGGREATYEQYF,TGCGCCAGCAGCCCAGGGGGGCGGGAGGCGACCTACGAGCAGTACTTC
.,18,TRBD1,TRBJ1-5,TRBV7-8,CASSLTSGTGHFNQPQHF,TGTGCCAGCAGCTTAACATCTGGGACAGGCCATTTCAATCAGCCCCAGCATTTT
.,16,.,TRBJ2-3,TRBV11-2,CASSLGFDRISDTQYF,TGTGCCAGCAGCTTAGGTTTTGACAGGATTTCAGATACGCAGTATTTT
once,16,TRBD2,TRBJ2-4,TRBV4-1,CASSQGTGGAKNIQYF,TGCGCCAGCAGCCAAGGGACGGGAGGGGCCAAAAACATTCAGTACTTC
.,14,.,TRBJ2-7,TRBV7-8,CASSFRTVSYEQYF,TGTGCCAGCAGTTTCCGGACTGTCTCCTACGAGCAGTACTTC
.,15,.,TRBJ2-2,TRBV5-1,CASSLVGSIAGELFF,TGCGCCAGCAGCTTGGTAGGGAGTATCGCCGGGGAGCTGTTTTTT
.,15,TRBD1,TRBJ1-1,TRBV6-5,CASSYGGQLNTEAFF,TGTGCCAGCAGTTACGGGGGACAGTTGAACACTGAAGCTTTCTTT
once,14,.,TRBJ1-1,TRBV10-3,CAISESGGGSEAFF,TGTGCCATCAGTGAGTCCGGGGGTGGTTCTGAAGCTTTCTTT
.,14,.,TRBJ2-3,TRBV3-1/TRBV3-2,CASSLRGLVDTQYF,TGTGCCAGCAGCCTCCGAGGACTTGTGGATACGCAGTATTTT
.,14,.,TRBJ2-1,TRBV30,CACQPGSRQNEQFF,TGTGCCTGCCAACCCGGGAGTAGGCAAAATGAGCAGTTCTTC
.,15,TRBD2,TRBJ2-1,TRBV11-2,CASSLESNGRASRFF,TGTGCCAGCAGCTTAGAGTCTAACGGGAGGGCCTCGAGGTTCTTC
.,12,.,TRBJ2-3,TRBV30,CARDSTGDTQYF,TGTGCCAGAGATTCCACGGGAGATACGCAGTATTTT
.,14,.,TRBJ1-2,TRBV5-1,CASGEGGTNYGYTF,TGCGCCAGCGGTGAAGGAGGGACTAACTATGGCTACACCTTC
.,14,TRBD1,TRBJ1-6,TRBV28,CASRVQGAYSPLHF,TGTGCCAGCAGGGTTCAGGGGGCTTATTCACCCCTCCACTTT
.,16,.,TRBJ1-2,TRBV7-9,CASSFPGVGAAYGYTF,TGTGCCAGCAGCTTCCCGGGGGTGGGCGCAGCCTATGGCTACACCTTC
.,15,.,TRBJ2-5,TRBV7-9,CASSLSLERGETQYF,TGTGCCAGCAGCCTAAGCCTTGAGCGCGGGGAGACCCAGTACTTC
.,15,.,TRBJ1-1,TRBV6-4,CASSRQAGMNTEAFF,TGTGCCAGCAGCCGACAGGCAGGGATGAACACTGAAGCTTTCTTT
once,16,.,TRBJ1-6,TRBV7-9,CASSLREKTYNSPLHF,TGTGCCAGCAGCTTAAGGGAGAAAACCTATAATTCACCCCTCCACTTT
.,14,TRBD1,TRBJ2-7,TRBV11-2,CASSLGQGAYEQYF,TGTGCCAGCAGCCTTGGGCAGGGGGCCTACGAGCAGTACTTC
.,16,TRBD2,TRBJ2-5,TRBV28,CASARLAGVVGETQYF,TGTGCCAGCGCCCGACTAGCGGGAGTGGTCGGGGAGACCCAGTACTTC
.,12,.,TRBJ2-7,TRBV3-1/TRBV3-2,CASSPGEYEQYF,TGTGCCAGCAGCCCCGGGGAGTACGAGCAGTACTTC
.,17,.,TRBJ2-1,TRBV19,CASSSLRRRDSSNEQFF,TGTGCCAGTAGCTCTCTTCGTCGGCGGGACTCCAGCAATGAGCAGTTCTTC
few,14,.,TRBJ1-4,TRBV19,CASSITSANEKLFF,TGTGCCAGTAGTATTACCTCGGCTAATGAAAAACTGTTTTTT
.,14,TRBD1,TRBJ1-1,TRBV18,CASSQGQGGTEAFF,TGTGCCAGCTCACAGGGACAGGGGGGTACTGAAGCTTTCTTT
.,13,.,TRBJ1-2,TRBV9,CASSATSNYGYTF,TGTGCCAGCAGCGCTACCTCTAACTATGGCTACACCTTC
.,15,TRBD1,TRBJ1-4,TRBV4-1,CASSHNRGPGEKLFF,TGCGCCAGCAGCCATAACAGGGGGCCGGGTGAAAAACTGTTTTTT
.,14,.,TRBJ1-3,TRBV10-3,CAISDYPPGNTIYF,TGTGCCATCAGTGACTATCCCCCTGGAAACACCATATATTTT
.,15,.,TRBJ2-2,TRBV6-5,CASRRGGADTGELFF,TGTGCCAGCAGACGCGGGGGCGCGGACACCGGGGAGCTGTTTTTT
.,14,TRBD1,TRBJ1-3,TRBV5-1,CASSRDSSGNTIYF,TGCGCCAGCAGCCGGGACAGCTCTGGAAACACCATATATTTT
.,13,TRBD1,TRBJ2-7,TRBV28,CASSHRGAYEQYF,TGTGCCAGCAGTCACAGGGGGGCCTACGAGCAGTACTTC
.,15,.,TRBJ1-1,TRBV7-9,CASSLARGGIGEAFF,TGTGCCAGCAGCTTAGCGCGGGGAGGGATCGGTGAAGCTTTCTTT
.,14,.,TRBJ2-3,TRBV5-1,CASSLQGPPDTQYF,TGCGCCAGCAGCTTACAGGGTCCCCCAGATACGCAGTATTTT
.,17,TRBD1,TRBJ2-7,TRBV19,CASSTGTGTFGACEQYF,TGTGCCAGTAGTACCGGGACAGGGACGTTTGGTGCCTGCGAGCAGTACTTC